The subject of this entry is one T cell receptor (beta chain). No antigen is known for it. These data come from a study of CD8 T cells in Susac syndrome. Study outcomes and limitations: The study admitted that it had a relatively small number of individuals in its TCR sequencing and HLA analysis.

Deletions cut 7 bases from V and 5 bases from J, with 17 bases between. Germline assignment: CDR1 SGHTA and CDR2 FQGNSA. The CDR3 consists of 14 residues. Random hexamers were used to reverse transcribe an amount of roughly 0.45 to 1 ug RNA. The immunoSEQ assay covered 54 Vbeta and 13 Jbeta segments for CDR3. In TCRdb, the immunoSEQ multiplex PCR reads were re-called with MiXCR into one record per CDR3 protein. This sample has about 160,000 distinct CDR3 sequences; about 91% occur once, and the top ten carry approximately 0.075%. The clonotype originates from a human donor in good health. The sequencing input was CD4+ T cells from PBMCs. This chain connects TRBV7-2 to TRBJ2-5; possibly TRBD1 or TRBD2 for D (6 bases each). The CDR3 DNA reads as TGTGCCAGCATCGCCGGGGGCCCGGGGGAGACCCAGTACTTC. Its translation is CASIAGGPGETQYF.